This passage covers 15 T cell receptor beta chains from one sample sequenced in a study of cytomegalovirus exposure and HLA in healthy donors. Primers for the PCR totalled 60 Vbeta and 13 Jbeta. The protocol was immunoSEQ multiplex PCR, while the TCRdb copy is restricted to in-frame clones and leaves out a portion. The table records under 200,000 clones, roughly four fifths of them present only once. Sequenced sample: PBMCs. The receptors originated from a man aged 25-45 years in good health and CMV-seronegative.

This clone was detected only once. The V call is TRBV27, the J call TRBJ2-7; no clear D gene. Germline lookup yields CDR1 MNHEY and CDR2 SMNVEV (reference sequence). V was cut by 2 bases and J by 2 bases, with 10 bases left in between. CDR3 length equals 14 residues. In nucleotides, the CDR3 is TGTGCCAGCAGTTTAGGCGGAAGAACCTACGAGCAGTACTTC. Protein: CASSLGGRTYEQYF.

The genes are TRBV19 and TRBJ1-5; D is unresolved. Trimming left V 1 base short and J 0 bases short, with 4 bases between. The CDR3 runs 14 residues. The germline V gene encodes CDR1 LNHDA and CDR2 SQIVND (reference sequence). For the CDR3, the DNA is TGTGCCAGTAGTATAGCTAATAGCAATCAGCCCCAGCATTTT. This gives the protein CASSIANSNQPQHF.

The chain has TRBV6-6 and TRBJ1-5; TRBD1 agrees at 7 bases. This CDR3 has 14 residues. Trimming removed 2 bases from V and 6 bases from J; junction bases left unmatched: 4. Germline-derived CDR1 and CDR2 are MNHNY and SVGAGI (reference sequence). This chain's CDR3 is CASSYGAGGQPQHF. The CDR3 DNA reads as TGTGCCAGCAGTTACGGGGCAGGGGGTCAGCCCCAGCATTTT.

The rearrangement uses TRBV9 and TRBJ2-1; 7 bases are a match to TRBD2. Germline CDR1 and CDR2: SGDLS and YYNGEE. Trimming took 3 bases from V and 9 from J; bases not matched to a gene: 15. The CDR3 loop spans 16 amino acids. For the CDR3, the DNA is TGTGCCAGCAGCGGCCTAACTAGCGCCACAACAAGTGAGCAGTTCTTC. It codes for CASSGLTSATTSEQFF.

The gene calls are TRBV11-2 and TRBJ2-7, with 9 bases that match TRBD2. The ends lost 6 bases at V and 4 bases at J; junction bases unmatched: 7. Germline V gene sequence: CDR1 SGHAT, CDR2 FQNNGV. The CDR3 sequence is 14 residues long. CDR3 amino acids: CASRQTSGGYEQYF. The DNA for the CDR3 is TGTGCCAGCAGACAGACTAGCGGAGGATACGAGCAGTACTTC.

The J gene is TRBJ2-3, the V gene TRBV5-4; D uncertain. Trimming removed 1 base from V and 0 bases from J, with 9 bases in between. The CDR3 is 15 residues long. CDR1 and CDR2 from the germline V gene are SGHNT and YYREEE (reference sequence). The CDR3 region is CASSLPGVSTDTQYF. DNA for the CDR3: TGTGCCAGCAGCTTGCCCGGAGTTAGCACAGATACGCAGTATTTT.

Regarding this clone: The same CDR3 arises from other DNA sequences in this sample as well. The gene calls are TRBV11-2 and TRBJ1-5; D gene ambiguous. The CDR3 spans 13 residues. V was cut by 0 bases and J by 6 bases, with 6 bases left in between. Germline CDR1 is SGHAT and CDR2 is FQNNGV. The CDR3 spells CASSLDPGQPQHF. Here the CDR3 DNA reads TGTGCCAGCAGCTTAGATCCGGGTCAGCCCCAGCATTTT.

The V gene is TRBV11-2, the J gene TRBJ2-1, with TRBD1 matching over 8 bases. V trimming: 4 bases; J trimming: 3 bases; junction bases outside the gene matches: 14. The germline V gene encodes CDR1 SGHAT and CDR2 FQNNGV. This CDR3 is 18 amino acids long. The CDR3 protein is CASSSSPDRDRRYNEQFF. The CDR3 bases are TGTGCCAGCAGCTCTAGTCCGGACAGGGACCGACGCTACAATGAGCAGTTCTTC.

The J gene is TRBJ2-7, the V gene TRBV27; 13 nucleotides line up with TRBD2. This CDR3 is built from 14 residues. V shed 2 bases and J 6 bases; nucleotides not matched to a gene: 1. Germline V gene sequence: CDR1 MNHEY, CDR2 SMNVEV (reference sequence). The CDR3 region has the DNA TGTGCCAGCAGTTTAGGACTAGCGGGAGTCGAGCAGTACTTC. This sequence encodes CASSLGLAGVEQYF.

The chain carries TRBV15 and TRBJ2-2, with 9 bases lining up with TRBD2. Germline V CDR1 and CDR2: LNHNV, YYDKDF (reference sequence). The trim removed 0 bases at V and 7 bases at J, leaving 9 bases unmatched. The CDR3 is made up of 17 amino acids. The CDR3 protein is CATSRDRVAGELGELFF. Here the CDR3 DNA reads TGTGCCACCAGCAGAGATCGAGTAGCGGGAGAGCTCGGGGAGCTGTTTTTT.

The CDR3 sequence: CASSIGQGTEAFF. The CDR3 DNA sequence: TGTGCCAGTAGTATAGGTCAGGGAACTGAAGCTTTCTTT. The V and J genes are TRBV19 and TRBJ1-1; D might be TRBD1 (5 bases). CDR3 size: 13 residues. The V end lost 1 base, the J end lost 5 bases, and 8 bases lay between the germline ends. Germline CDR1 and CDR2: LNHDA and SQIVND (reference sequence).

CDR3: CASSFGGPGETQYF. In nucleotides, the CDR3 is TGTGCCAGCAGTTTTGGAGGGCCTGGGGAGACCCAGTACTTC. The chain uses TRBV27 and TRBJ2-5; a weak D match, TRBD2 (6 bases). Trimming cost V 3 bases and J 5 bases, with 13 bases left between them. CDR3 length equals 14 residues. CDR1 is MNHEY and CDR2 is SMNVEV in the germline V gene (reference sequence).

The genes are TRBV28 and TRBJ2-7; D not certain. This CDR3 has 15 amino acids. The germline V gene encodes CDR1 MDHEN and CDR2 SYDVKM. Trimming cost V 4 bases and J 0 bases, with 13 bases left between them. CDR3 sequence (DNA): TGTGCCAGCAGTTATCGCGGAGTCAGCTCCTACGAGCAGTACTTC. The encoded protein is CASSYRGVSSYEQYF.

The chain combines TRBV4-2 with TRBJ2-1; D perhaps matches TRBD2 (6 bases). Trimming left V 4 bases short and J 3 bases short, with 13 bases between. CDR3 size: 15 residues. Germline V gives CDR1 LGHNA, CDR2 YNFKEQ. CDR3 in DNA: TGTGCCAGCAGCCCGTACGGCGGGGACTACAATGAGCAGTTCTTC. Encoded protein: CASSPYGGDYNEQFF.

The CDR3 is CAMAGGGTDTQYF. The CDR3 DNA sequence: TGTGCCATGGCAGGTGGAGGGACAGATACGCAGTATTTT. The chain has TRBV10-3 and TRBJ2-3, with D perhaps TRBD2 (6 bases). Looked up from germline, CDR1 is ENHRY and CDR2 is SYGVKD. V was pared by 9 bases and J by 3 bases, with 13 bases between. The CDR3 is 13 amino acids.